The 13 T cell receptor beta chains below come from one sample, sequenced in a study of TIL therapy for anti-PD-1-resistant metastatic lung cancer. Sequencing used immunoSEQ v3. The method was immunoSEQ multiplex PCR; TCRdb's version includes in-frame clones alone and lacks a portion of them. The data hold some 45,000 clones, with approximately 83% observed a single time. Time point meaning: pre-treatment sample, taken before nivolumab and TIL therapy. The starting material was blood, obtained at baseline. These receptors originate from a person aged 25 to 79 with non-small cell lung cancer.

The V gene is TRBV7-9, the J gene TRBJ1-4; 7 bases align to TRBD1. Trimming cost V 3 bases and J 8 bases; bases outside gene matches: 6. The CDR3 spans 14 residues. Looked up from germline, CDR1 is SEHNR and CDR2 is FQNEAQ (reference sequence). The CDR3 protein is CASSLTGLREKLFF. DNA for the CDR3: TGTGCCAGCAGCTTGACAGGGTTAAGAGAAAAACTGTTTTTT.

Points on this clone: One end of the junction fails to match germline, which may point to a read error. Written as DNA, the CDR3 is TGCATCCCCGTGGGGACAGGGCTAAACACCGGGGAGCTGTTTTTT. Its protein product is CIPVGTGLNTGELFF. This chain links TRBV7-9 with TRBJ2-2, with TRBD1 matching over 9 bases. CDR3 length equals 15 residues. In germline, CDR1 is SEHNR, CDR2 FQNEAQ (reference sequence).

This clone was found a few times. The chain uses TRBV5-4 and TRBJ1-2; D unclear. V was cut by 9 bases and J by 5 bases, with 23 bases left in between. This CDR3 is 15 amino acids long. Germline CDR1 SGHNT, CDR2 YYREEE (reference sequence). The DNA of the CDR3 is TGTGCCACCCTAAAAACGGGAGGGAAGGAGTATGGCTACACCTTC. This sequence encodes CATLKTGGKEYGYTF.

The V call is TRBV5-5, the J call TRBJ2-2; D could derive from TRBD1 or TRBD2 (7 bases each). V lost 0 bases and J 6 bases, leaving 15 bases between the germline ends. CDR3 size: 16 residues. Germline V gene data show CDR1 as SGHKS and CDR2 as YYEKEE (reference sequence). Written as DNA, the CDR3 is TGTGCCAGCAGCTTGGCCCGACAGGGAGGGGCCGGGGAGCTGTTTTTT. It codes for CASSLARQGGAGELFF.

A single count supports this clone. The genes are TRBV6-5 and TRBJ2-1; D unresolved. This CDR3 is built from 11 residues. Germline CDR1 reads MNHEY; CDR2 reads SVGAGI. The V end was cut by 7 bases, the J end by 6 bases, with 7 bases between. The CDR3 loop is CASTVGNEQFF. The CDR3 DNA reads TGTGCCAGCACAGTCGGCAATGAGCAGTTCTTC.

The chain couples TRBV7-9 to TRBJ2-3; 14 positions match TRBD2. Germline CDR1 is SEHNR and CDR2 is FQNEAQ (reference sequence). CDR3 size: 18 residues. The J segment lost 1 base and the V segment lost 3 bases, leaving 6 bases of the junction unmatched. CDR3 nucleotide sequence: TGTGCCAGCAGCTTGAGCTGGGGACTAGCGGGGGGCACAGATACGCAGTATTTT. Its protein is CASSLSWGLAGGTDTQYF.

In regard to this clone: The junction shows a germline mismatch at one end, possibly a read error. V and J are TRBV28 and TRBJ1-1, with 8 bases lining up with TRBD1. The CDR3 is 15 amino acids. Per germline, CDR1 MDHEN and CDR2 SYDVKM. Here the CDR3 reads CASSLSGTGNTEAFF. The CDR3 nucleotides read TGTGCCAGCAGCTTATCCGGGACAGGGAACACTGAAGCTTTCTTT.

This clone turned up a few times. The chain couples TRBV19 to TRBJ1-4; 7 nucleotides line up with TRBD1. The V segment lost 7 bases and the J segment 4 bases; nucleotides outside the gene matches: 9. Germline V gene data show CDR1 as LNHDA and CDR2 as SQIVND (reference sequence). The CDR3 spans 15 residues. CDR3 residues: CASTRTPGGNEKLFF. In DNA, the CDR3 is TGTGCCAGTACCCGAACCCCAGGGGGTAATGAAAAACTGTTTTTT.

V usage is TRBV19 and J usage is TRBJ1-1; D uncertain. Germline V lookup: CDR1 LNHDA, CDR2 SQIVND (reference sequence). Trimming took 2 bases from V and 2 from J, leaving 6 bases between them. The CDR3 has 13 amino acids. CDR3 DNA sequence: TGTGCCAGTAGTATACACACAAACACTGAAGCTTTCTTT. It encodes CASSIHTNTEAFF.

The V call is TRBV4-1, the J call TRBJ2-1, with TRBD2 identical over 9 bases. The CDR3 runs to 16 residues. Germline values: CDR1 MGHRA, CDR2 YSYEKL. V was clipped by 4 bases and J by 7 bases; unmatched bases: 11. The CDR3 nucleotides read TGCGCCAGCAGCCTCTTGCGGGGGGGGGTCCAAAATGAGCAGTTCTTC. Residues: CASSLLRGGVQNEQFF.

This clone showed up just once. The genes are TRBV7-8 and TRBJ2-5; D is unclear. V lost 5 bases and J 2 bases, leaving 12 bases between the germline ends. The germline V gene encodes CDR1 SGHVS and CDR2 FQNEAQ. The CDR3 runs to 14 residues. The CDR3 spells CASSAAESQETQYF. DNA for the CDR3: TGTGCCAGCAGCGCAGCCGAATCACAAGAGACCCAGTACTTC.

The chain links TRBV15 to TRBJ2-3; 7 bases agree with TRBD1. Germline V gene sequence: CDR1 LNHNV, CDR2 YYDKDF (reference sequence). The junction had 11 bases not matched to a gene; V was cut back by 8 bases and J by 3 bases. This CDR3 spans 15 amino acids. CDR3 nucleotide sequence: TGTGCCACCCGTCGGACAGGTGAAGGGACAGATACGCAGTATTTT. Amino acid sequence: CATRRTGEGTDTQYF.

Only one count was recorded for this clone. This CDR3 is CASSVGGLGVAEAFF. For the CDR3, the DNA is TGTGCCAGCAGCGTAGGGGGGCTCGGTGTTGCTGAAGCTTTCTTT. V gene TRBV9 combines with J gene TRBJ1-1, with a tentative D call TRBD1 (6 bases). Germline-derived CDR1 and CDR2 are SGDLS and YYNGEE. This CDR3 contains 15 residues. Trimming removed 0 bases at V and 6 bases at J, with 15 bases between.